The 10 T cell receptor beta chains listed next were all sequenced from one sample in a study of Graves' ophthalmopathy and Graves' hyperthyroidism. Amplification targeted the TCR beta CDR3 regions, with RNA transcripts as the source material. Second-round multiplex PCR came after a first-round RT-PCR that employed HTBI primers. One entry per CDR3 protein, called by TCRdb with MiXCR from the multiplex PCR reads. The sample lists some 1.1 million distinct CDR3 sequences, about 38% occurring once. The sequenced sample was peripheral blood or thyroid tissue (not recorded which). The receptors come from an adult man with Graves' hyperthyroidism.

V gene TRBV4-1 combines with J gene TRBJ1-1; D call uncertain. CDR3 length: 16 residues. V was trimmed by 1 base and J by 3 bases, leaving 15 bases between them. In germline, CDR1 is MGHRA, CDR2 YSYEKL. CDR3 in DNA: TGCGCCAGCAGCCAAGTGCTTCGGCTAGGAGACACTGAAGCTTTCTTT. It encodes CASSQVLRLGDTEAFF.

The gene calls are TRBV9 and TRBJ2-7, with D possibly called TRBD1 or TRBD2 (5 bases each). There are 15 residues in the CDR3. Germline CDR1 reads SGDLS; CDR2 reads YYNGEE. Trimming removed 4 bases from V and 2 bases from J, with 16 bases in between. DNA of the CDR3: TGTGCCAGCAGCTTGGCCGGGGCCCTGACCTACGAGCAGTACTTC. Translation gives CASSLAGALTYEQYF.

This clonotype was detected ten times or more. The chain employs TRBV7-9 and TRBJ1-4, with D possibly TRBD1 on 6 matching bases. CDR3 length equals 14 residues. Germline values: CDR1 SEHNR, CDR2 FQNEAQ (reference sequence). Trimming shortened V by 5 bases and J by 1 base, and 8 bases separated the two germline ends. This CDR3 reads CASSMDRTNEKLFF. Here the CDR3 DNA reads TGTGCCAGCAGCATGGACAGAACTAATGAAAAACTGTTTTTT.

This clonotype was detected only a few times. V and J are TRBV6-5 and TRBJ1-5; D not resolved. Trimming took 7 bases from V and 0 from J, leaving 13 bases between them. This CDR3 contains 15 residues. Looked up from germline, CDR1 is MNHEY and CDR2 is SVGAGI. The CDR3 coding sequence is TGTGCCAGCAAAAGGGAGGCCACTAGCAATCAGCCCCAGCATTTT. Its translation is CASKREATSNQPQHF.

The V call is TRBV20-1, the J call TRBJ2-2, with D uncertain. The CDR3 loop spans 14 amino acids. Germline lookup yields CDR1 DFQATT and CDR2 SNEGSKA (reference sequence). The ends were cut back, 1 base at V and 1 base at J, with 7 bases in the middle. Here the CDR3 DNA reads TGCAGTGCTAGAGCTCCAGTGAACACCGGGGAGCTGTTTTTT. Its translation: CSARAPVNTGELFF.

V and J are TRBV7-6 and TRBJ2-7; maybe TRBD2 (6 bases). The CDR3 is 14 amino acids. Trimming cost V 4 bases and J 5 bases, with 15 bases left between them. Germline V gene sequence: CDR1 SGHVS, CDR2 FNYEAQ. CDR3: CASSYSTGVDEQYF. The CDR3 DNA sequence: TGTGCCAGCAGCTACTCCACGGGAGTCGACGAGCAGTACTTC.

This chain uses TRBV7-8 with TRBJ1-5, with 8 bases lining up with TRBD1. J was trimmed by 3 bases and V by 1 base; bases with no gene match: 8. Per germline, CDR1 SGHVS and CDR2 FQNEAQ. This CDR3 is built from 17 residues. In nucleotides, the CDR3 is TGTGCCAGCAGCTTAGTGGGACAGGTTATGACCAATCAGCCCCAGCATTTT. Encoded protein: CASSLVGQVMTNQPQHF. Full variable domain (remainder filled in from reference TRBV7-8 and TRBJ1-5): GAGVSQSPRYKVAKRGQDVALRCDPISGHVSLFWYQQALGQGPEFLTYFQNEAQLDKSGLPSDRFFAERPEGSVSTLKIQRTQQEDSAVYLCASSLVGQVMTNQPQHFGDGTRLSIL.

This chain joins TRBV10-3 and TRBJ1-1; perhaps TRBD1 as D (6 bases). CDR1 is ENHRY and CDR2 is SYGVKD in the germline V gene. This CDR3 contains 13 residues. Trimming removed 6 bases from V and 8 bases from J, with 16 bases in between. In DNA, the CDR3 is TGTGCCATCAGATCTGACGGGGGCATCGAAGCTTTCTTT. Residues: CAIRSDGGIEAFF.

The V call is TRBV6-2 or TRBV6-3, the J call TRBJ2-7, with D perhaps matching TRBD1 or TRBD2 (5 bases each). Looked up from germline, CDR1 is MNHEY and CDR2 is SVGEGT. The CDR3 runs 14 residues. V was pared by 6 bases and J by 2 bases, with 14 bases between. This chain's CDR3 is CASRVRDGTYEQYF. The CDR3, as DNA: TGTGCCAGCAGGGTAAGGGACGGAACCTACGAGCAGTACTTC.

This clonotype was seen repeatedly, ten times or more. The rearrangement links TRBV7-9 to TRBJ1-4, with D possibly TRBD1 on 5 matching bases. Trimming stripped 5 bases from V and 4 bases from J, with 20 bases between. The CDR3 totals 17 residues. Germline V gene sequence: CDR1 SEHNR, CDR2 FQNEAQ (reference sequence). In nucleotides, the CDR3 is TGTGCCAGCAGCCCCGAGGCGGGGACCATCTATAATGAAAAACTGTTTTTT. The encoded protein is CASSPEAGTIYNEKLFF.